This T cell receptor (beta chain) was observed in a study of human T cells and chemical hapten exposure. Time point denoted: pre-sensitization, week 0. Treatment indicated: therapeutic diphenylcyclopropenone sensitization with weekly scalp DPC. Only after blood had been drawn was each patch test applied. Findings and limits, study-wide: Those TCRs sitting above 1 in 1000 frequency stayed the same with DPC sensitization.

This CDR3 is 16 amino acids long. The germline V gene has CDR1 MNHNS and CDR2 SASEGT. V dropped 3 bases and J dropped 2 bases, with 15 bases sitting between them. This clonotype was recorded at least ten times. Its target is unknown. TCRdb re-called the RACE reads through MiXCR, storing one row per CDR3 protein. The sample has tens of thousands of distinct CDR3 sequences, about 7% seen once. This specimen consisted of whole blood, obtained in connection with sensitization to the hapten diphenylcyclopropenone (DPC). The rearrangement uses TRBV6-1 and TRBJ2-3; D gene uncertain. The clonotype originates from a woman aged 25-40 years with alopecia areata. Some clones in this sample may be carry-over from other donors' samples. In DNA, the CDR3 is TGTGCCAGCAGTGAGGCCGGCGGTACCCTCACAGATACGCAGTATTTT. This sequence encodes CASSEAGGTLTDTQYF.